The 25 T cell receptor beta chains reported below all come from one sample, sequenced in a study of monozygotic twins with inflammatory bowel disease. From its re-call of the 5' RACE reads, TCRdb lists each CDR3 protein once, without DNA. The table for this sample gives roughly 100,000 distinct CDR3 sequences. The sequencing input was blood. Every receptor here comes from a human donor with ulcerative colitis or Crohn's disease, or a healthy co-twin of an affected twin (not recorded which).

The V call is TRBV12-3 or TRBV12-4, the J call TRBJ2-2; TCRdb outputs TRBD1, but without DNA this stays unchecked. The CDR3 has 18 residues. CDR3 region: CASSTGDQISINTGELFF.

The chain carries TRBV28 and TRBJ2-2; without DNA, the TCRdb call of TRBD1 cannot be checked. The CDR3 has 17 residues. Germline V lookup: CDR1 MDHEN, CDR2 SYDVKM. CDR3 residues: CASSLGDRARNTGELFF. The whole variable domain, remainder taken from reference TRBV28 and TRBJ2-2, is DVKVTQSSRYLVKRTGEKVFLECVQDMDHENMFWYRQDPGLGLRLIYFSYDVKMKEKGDIPEGYSVSREKKERFSLILESASTNQTSMYLCASSLGDRARNTGELFFGEGSRLTVL.

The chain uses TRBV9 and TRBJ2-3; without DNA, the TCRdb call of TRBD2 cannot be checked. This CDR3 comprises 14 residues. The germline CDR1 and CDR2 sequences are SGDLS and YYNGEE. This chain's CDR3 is CASSSIAGADTQYF.

CDR3 region: CASSSGTSYTDTQYF. The rearrangement uses TRBV7-2 and TRBJ2-3; TCRdb reports TRBD2, a call that lacks DNA to check it against. The CDR3 consists of 15 residues. The germline gives CDR1 SGHTA, CDR2 FQGNSA.

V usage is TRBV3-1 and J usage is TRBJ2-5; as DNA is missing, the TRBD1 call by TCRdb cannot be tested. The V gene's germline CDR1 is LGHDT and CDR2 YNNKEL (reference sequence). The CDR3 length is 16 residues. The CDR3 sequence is CASSQGSVVGAETQYF.

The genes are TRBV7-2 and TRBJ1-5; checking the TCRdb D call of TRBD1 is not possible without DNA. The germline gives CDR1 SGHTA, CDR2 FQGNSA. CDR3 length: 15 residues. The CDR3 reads CASSTRTGESQPQHF.

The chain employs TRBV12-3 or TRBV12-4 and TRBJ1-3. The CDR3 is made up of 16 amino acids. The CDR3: CASTQRRGNSGNTIYF.

The CDR3 sequence: CSVVSSQSFTDTQYF. This chain links TRBV29-1 with TRBJ2-3; TCRdb reports TRBD2, a call that lacks DNA to check it against. This CDR3 is 15 amino acids long. In germline, CDR1 is SQVTM, CDR2 ANQGSEA.

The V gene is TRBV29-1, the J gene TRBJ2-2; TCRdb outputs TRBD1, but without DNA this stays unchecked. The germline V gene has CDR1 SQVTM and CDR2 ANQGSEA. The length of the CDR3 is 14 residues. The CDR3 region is CSVDRTGNTGELFF.

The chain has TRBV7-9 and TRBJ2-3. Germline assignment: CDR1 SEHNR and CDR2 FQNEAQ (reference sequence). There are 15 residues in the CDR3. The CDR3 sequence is CASSFSEIVSDTQYF.

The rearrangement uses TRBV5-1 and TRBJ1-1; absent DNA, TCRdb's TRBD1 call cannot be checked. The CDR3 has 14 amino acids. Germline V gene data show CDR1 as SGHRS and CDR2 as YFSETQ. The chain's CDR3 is CASSSGTGAVEAFF.

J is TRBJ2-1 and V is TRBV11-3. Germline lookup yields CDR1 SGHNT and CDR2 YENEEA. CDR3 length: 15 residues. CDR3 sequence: CASSDVRSSYNEQFF.

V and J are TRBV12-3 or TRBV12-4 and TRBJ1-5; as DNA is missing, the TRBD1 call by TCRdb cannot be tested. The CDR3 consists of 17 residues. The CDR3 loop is CASSSRQGIVSNQPQHF.

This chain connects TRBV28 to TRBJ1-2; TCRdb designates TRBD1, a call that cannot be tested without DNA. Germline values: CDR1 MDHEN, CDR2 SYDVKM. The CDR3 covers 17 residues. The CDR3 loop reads CASRAGLGQGTDYGYTF.

CDR3: CASSLAPGAGANVLTF. The chain couples TRBV5-1 to TRBJ2-6. Germline CDR1 and CDR2: SGHRS and YFSETQ. The CDR3 loop spans 16 amino acids.

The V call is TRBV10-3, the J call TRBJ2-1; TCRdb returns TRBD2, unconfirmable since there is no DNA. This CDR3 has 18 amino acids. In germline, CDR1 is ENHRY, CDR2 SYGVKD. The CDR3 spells CAISVELAGVGLRNEQFF.

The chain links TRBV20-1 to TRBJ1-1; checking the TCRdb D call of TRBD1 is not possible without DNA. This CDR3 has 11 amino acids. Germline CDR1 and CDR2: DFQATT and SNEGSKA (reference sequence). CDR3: CSAPGPGWAFF.

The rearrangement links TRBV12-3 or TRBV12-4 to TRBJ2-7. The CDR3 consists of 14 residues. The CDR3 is CASSPRTVGGEQYF.

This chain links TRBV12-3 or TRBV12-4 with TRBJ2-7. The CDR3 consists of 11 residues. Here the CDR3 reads CASSLREVQYF.

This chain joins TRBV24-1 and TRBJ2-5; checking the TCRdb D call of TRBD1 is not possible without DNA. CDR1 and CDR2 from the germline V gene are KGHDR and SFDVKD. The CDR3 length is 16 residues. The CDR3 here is CATSEPGTGRKETQYF.

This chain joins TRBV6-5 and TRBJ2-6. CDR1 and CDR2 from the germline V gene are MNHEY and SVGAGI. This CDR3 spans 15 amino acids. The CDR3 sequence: CASRLGGSGANVLTF.

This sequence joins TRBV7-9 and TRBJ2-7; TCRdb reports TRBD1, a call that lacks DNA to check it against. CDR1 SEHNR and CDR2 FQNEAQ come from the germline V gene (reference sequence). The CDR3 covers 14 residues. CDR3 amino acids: CASSFSRTLNEQYF. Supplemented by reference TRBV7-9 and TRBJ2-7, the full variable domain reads DTGVSQNPRHKITKRGQNVTFRCDPISEHNRLYWYRQTLGQGPEFLTYFQNEAQLEKSRLLSDRFSAERPKGSFSTLEIQRTEQGDSAMYLCASSFSRTLNEQYFGPGTRLTVT.

The CDR3 loop reads CASSPEFGGVMETQYF. The rearrangement uses TRBV12-3 or TRBV12-4 and TRBJ2-5; TCRdb lists TRBD1, though no DNA is available to test this call. This CDR3 is 16 amino acids long.

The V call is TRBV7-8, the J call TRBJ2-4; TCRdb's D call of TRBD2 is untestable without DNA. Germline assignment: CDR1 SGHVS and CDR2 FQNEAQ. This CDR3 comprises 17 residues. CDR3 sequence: CASSLGETTLAKNIQYF.

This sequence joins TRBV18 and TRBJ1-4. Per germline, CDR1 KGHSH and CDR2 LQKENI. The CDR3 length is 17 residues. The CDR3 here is CASSPLVGGATNEKLFF.